Listed here are 32 T cell receptor beta chains from one sample, sequenced in a study of tumor and adjacent non-tumor tissue in lung cancer. A modified ARM-PCR protocol with three rounds of nested PCR amplified TCRbeta. From the multiplex PCR reads, TCRdb called clonotypes with MiXCR, one entry per CDR3 protein. The sample contains 90,000 to 100,000 distinct CDR3 sequences, 80% of which appear only once. The template was RNA from unsorted bulk tissue. The normal lung tissue was taken more than 3 cm from the tumor edge. The sequenced sample consisted of distant non-tumor lung tissue. The receptor source for this set is a man in his sixties with small cell lung cancer.

The rearrangement links TRBV20-1 to TRBJ2-3; the D is unclear. This CDR3 has 12 residues. CDR1 and CDR2 from the germline V gene are DFQATT and SNEGSKA (reference sequence). Trimming shortened V by 7 bases and J by 2 bases, and 10 bases separated the two germline ends. The CDR3 here is CSGRIYTDTQYF. As DNA, the CDR3 is TGCAGTGGTAGGATCTACACAGATACGCAGTATTTT.

A note on this clonotype: Sequence at one end of the junction differs from germline and may be a read error. The chain combines TRBV6-6 with TRBJ2-1, with D unclear. Germline V CDR1 and CDR2: MNHNY, SVGAGI (reference sequence). This CDR3 spans 11 amino acids. Here the CDR3 DNA reads TGTGCCAGCTCCCGGGTCAATGAGCGGTTCTTC. It codes for CASSRVNERFF.

The chain recombines TRBV6-2 or TRBV6-3 with TRBJ2-5, with D unresolved. The germline CDR1 and CDR2 sequences are MNHEY and SVGEGT. The CDR3 length is 13 residues. V lost 6 bases and J 0 bases, leaving 8 bases between the germline ends. In nucleotides, the CDR3 is TGTGCCAGCAGAAAGGGTAACCAAGAGACCCAGTACTTC. This translates into CASRKGNQETQYF.

A remark on this clonotype: Here the CDR3 omits its conserved ending phenylalanine or tryptophan, so a read error is the likely source. The genes are TRBV11-2 and TRBJ2-5; maybe TRBD2 (5 bases). Germline V CDR1 and CDR2: SGHAT, FQNNGV. The CDR3 contains 16 residues. Trimming shortened V by 6 bases and J by 0 bases, and 17 bases separated the two germline ends. DNA for the CDR3: TGTGCCAGCAGTTTAAGCCGAGCGGAGTACCAAGAGACCCAGTACTTA. It encodes CASSLSRAEYQETQYL.

The V gene is TRBV29-1, the J gene TRBJ2-5; possibly TRBD1 for D (6 bases). Germline V gene sequence: CDR1 SQVTM, CDR2 ANQGSEA. With 7 bases removed from V and 5 bases from J, the gap between germline ends came to 17 bases. This CDR3 has 13 residues. CDR3 DNA sequence: TGCAGCGGAAGAGGGGGTGCTATGGAGACCCAGTACTTC. Protein: CSGRGGAMETQYF.

As regards this clonotype: A much more abundant neighbour one base away suggests this may be a read error. This rearrangement joins TRBV30 to TRBJ1-3; D is ambiguous. The CDR3 totals 13 residues. Germline V CDR1 and CDR2: GTSNPN, SVGIG (reference sequence). CDR3 DNA sequence: TGTACCTGGAGTGTAAACGGCCGAAACACCATATATTTT. It yields the protein CTWSVNGRNTIYF.

Note on this clonotype: The junction departs from germline at one end; a sequencing error may be responsible. This chain connects TRBV13 to TRBJ1-6; no clear D. This CDR3 has 17 amino acids. CDR1 and CDR2 from the germline V gene are PRHDT and FYEKMQ (reference sequence). In DNA form, the CDR3 reads TGTGCCAGTAGCCAAAACGACGGAAGCTCCTATAATTCATCCCTTCACTTT. This gives the protein CASSQNDGSSYNSSLHF.

As regards this clonotype: A much bigger clone sits one base away, suggesting this may be a read error. This chain uses TRBV28 with TRBJ1-1, with 7 bases aligning to TRBD1. Losses at the gene ends were 9 bases for V and 13 bases for J; bases not matched to a gene: 17. Germline CDR1 reads MDHEN; CDR2 reads SYDVKM. The CDR3 consists of 13 residues. CDR3 sequence reads: CASFRGGWSLDFF. CDR3 nucleotides: TGTGCCAGTTTTAGAGGGGGCTGGTCGCTAGATTTCTTT. Combining the CDR3 with reference TRBV28 and TRBJ1-1 gives the whole variable domain DVKVTQSSRYLVKRTGEKVFLECVQDMDHENMFWYRQDPGLGLRLIYFSYDVKMKEKGDIPEGYSVSREKKERFSLILESASTNQTSMYLCASFRGGWSLDFFGQGTRLTVV.

This clonotype was recorded at least ten times. V usage is TRBV2 and J usage is TRBJ2-2, with 15 bases that match TRBD2. Per germline, CDR1 SNHLY and CDR2 FYNNEI. The CDR3 has 16 residues. V shed 6 bases and J 5 bases; nucleotides not matched to a gene: 4. The CDR3 bases are TGTGCCAGCAGAGGGACTAGCGGGAGGACTACCGGGGAGCTGTTTTTT. It is translated as CASRGTSGRTTGELFF.

Note on this clonotype: Lacking the conserved final phenylalanine or tryptophan, this CDR3 likely reflects a read error. The chain recombines TRBV7-3 with TRBJ2-3; TRBD1 matches 8 bases. Germline V gives CDR1 SGHTA, CDR2 FQGTGA. The CDR3 length is 15 residues. CDR3 region: CASSLRQGMSDTQYY. In DNA form, the CDR3 reads TGTGCCAGCAGCTTACGACAGGGGATGTCAGATACCCAGTATTAT.

CDR3 loop: CASSEGGNPNEQYV. Written as DNA, the CDR3 is TGTGCCAGTAGTGAAGGAGGGAACCCTAACGAGCAGTACGTC. The chain employs TRBV10-1 and TRBJ2-7; tentative D call: TRBD2 (6 bases). The CDR3 is made up of 14 amino acids. The germline gives CDR1 WNHNN, CDR2 SYGVQD (reference sequence).

Concerning this clonotype: This may stem from a read error, because a much larger clone lies one nucleotide away. The genes are TRBV7-8 and TRBJ1-5; the D is unclear. CDR3 length: 14 residues. Germline V CDR1 and CDR2: SGHVS, FQNEAQ. CDR3 bases: TGTGCCAGCAGCTTAGCTTTGTTGGATCAGCACCAGCATTTT. Amino acid sequence: CASSLALLDQHQHF.

The rearrangement links TRBV2 to TRBJ2-1; D could derive from TRBD1 or TRBD2 (6 bases each). With 5 bases removed from V and 9 bases from J, the gap between germline ends came to 14 bases. The CDR3 is 13 amino acids. The germline gives CDR1 SNHLY, CDR2 FYNNEI. The CDR3: CASSREQGREQFF. The CDR3 DNA follows: TGTGCCAGCAGTCGGGAGCAGGGGCGTGAGCAGTTCTTC.

The V gene is TRBV11-2, the J gene TRBJ1-3, with unresolved D. In germline, CDR1 is SGHAT, CDR2 FQNNGV. The CDR3 sequence is 13 residues long. CDR3 DNA: TGTGCTGGCAGCTTAGAAGAGATAAACACCATATATTTT. Its protein is CAGSLEEINTIYF.

In regard to this clonotype: Sequence at one end of the junction differs from germline and may be a read error. The chain recombines TRBV12-3 or TRBV12-4 with TRBJ2-4; possibly TRBD1 or TRBD2 for D (6 bases each). The CDR3 has 15 residues. Here the CDR3 reads CASREGGAAKNIQYF. The CDR3 nucleotides are TGTGCCAGCAGAGAGGGGGGCGCGGCCAAGAACATTCAGTACTTC.

This chain connects TRBV5-8 to TRBJ2-3, with TRBD2 matching 10 bases. The germline V gene has CDR1 SGHTS and CDR2 YDEGEE. V shed 4 bases, J shed 6 bases, and the junction held 14 bases outside the gene matches. The CDR3 totals 17 residues. The CDR3 sequence is CASSPRGEREGHDTQYF. In nucleotides, the CDR3 is TGTGCCAGCAGCCCCCGTGGTGAGCGGGAGGGCCACGATACGCAGTATTTT. The full variable domain, with the rest looked up from reference TRBV5-8 and TRBJ2-3, is EAGVTQSPTHLIKTRGQQATLRCSPISGHTSVYWYQQALGLGLQFLLWYDEGEERNRGNFPPRFSGRQFPNYSSELNVNALELEDSALYLCASSPRGEREGHDTQYFGPGTRLTVL.

A note on this clonotype: This may be a read error: a much more frequent sequence differs by one nucleotide. The rearrangement uses TRBV24-1 and TRBJ2-1; 7 nucleotides agree with TRBD2. The CDR3 length is 16 residues. Germline values: CDR1 KGHDR, CDR2 SFDVKD. The CDR3 DNA is TGTGCCACCATTGATCCTAGCGGAGCTACGTACAATGAGCAGTTCTTC. Translating gives CATIDPSGATYNEQFF.

A word on this clonotype: One end of the junction fails to match germline, which may point to a read error. This rearrangement joins TRBV4-1 to TRBJ1-2, with D uncertain. Germline V gene data show CDR1 as MGHRA and CDR2 as YSYEKL. This CDR3 is 15 amino acids long. The CDR3 DNA sequence: TGTGCCAGCAGCCAAGGCCCCCCAGAGAACTATGGCTACATCTTC. The encoded protein is CASSQGPPENYGYIF.

Points on this clonotype: An end of the junction does not agree with germline; a read error may underlie this. The rearrangement uses TRBV6-6 and TRBJ2-4; 7 bases line up with TRBD1. Germline assignment: CDR1 MNHNY and CDR2 SVGAGI (reference sequence). The CDR3 has 15 amino acids. CDR3 bases: TGTGCCAACAGCCGAGGACAGGTGACCCAAAACACTCAGTACTTC. Its protein product is CANSRGQVTQNTQYF.

The chain has TRBV11-2 and TRBJ2-1; TRBD2 matches 8 bases. Trimming at V came to 4 bases and at J to 3 bases, leaving 17 bases not matched to a gene. This CDR3 spans 19 amino acids. Germline V gene lookup returns CDR1 SGHAT and CDR2 FQNNGV. CDR3 coding DNA: TGTGCCAGCAGCTCCGGGGGGGGGACTAACAGGAGTATCTACAATGAGCAGTTCTTC. Residues: CASSSGGGTNRSIYNEQFF.

The V call is TRBV28, the J call TRBJ1-6; no definite D call. Trimming removed 4 bases at V and 17 bases at J, with 18 bases between. Germline V CDR1 and CDR2: MDHEN, SYDVKM. The CDR3 is 13 residues long. CDR3 nucleotides: TGTGCCAGCAGTTACACCCATAATTCACACTTCCACTTT. Amino acid sequence: CASSYTHNSHFHF.

Details on this clonotype: At one of its ends the junction is not consistent with the germline gene, which may arise from a read error. V gene TRBV10-1 combines with J gene TRBJ2-3, with 9 bases that match TRBD2. The CDR3 spans 15 residues. Germline-derived CDR1 and CDR2 are WNHNN and SYGVQD (reference sequence). CDR3 in DNA: TGCGCCACCAGTGTCGGAGCGGGGGGCGTCGATACACAGTATTTT. Protein sequence: CATSVGAGGVDTQYF.

On this clonotype: One junction end does not reproduce the germline sequence, and a read error may be involved. The chain is built from TRBV4-2 and TRBJ2-1; D gene uncertain. The CDR3 contains 13 residues. The germline V gene encodes CDR1 LGHNA and CDR2 YNFKEQ. The CDR3 sequence: CANSHDPGLLAFF. The CDR3 DNA reads TGTGCCAACAGCCACGATCCTGGGCTCCTCGCATTCTTC.

Worth noting for this clonotype: The final CDR3 position lacks the conserved phenylalanine or tryptophan, pointing to a likely read error. The V and J genes are TRBV5-4 and TRBJ2-1; a possible D gene is TRBD2 (5 bases). This CDR3 is 15 amino acids long. Germline V gene sequence: CDR1 SGHNT, CDR2 YYREEE (reference sequence). V shed 3 bases and J shed 1 base, with 11 bases lying between them. The chain's CDR3 is CASSSLLDSYNEQFL. CDR3 nucleotides: TGTGCCAGCAGCTCGTTACTAGATTCCTACAATGAGCAGTTCTTA.

To note about this clonotype: A read error is possible here, since a much larger clone lies one base away. The CDR3 region is CATSKTDGYNEQFF. CDR3 nucleotides: TGTGCCACCAGTAAGACCGACGGATACAATGAGCAGTTCTTC. The chain recombines TRBV24-1 with TRBJ2-1, with D uncertain. There are 14 residues in the CDR3. V lost 6 bases and J 4 bases, leaving 12 bases between the germline ends. Germline V gene sequence: CDR1 KGHDR, CDR2 SFDVKD.

Comments on this clonotype: One junction end disagrees with the germline gene, perhaps due to a read error. The DNA of the CDR3 is TGTGCCAGCAGTTACGGGGATACCAATGAGCAGTTTTTC. This codes for CASSYGDTNEQFF. The chain links TRBV6-5 to TRBJ2-1; D not resolved. Germline V gene lookup returns CDR1 MNHEY and CDR2 SVGAGI. The CDR3 is 13 residues long.

V and J are TRBV5-5 and TRBJ2-7; 9 positions match TRBD2. With V trimmed by 3 bases and J by 6 bases, 10 bases remained unmatched. The CDR3 spans 15 residues. The germline gives CDR1 SGHKS, CDR2 YYEKEE (reference sequence). CDR3: CASSYVTSGRSEQYF. CDR3 bases: TGTGCCAGCAGCTACGTGACGAGCGGGAGGAGCGAGCAGTACTTC.

On this clonotype itself: One junction end does not reproduce the germline sequence, and a read error may be involved. The chain recombines TRBV20-1 with TRBJ1-1; D may be TRBD1 (5 bases). This CDR3 is 14 amino acids long. CDR1 and CDR2 (germline): DFQATT, SNEGSKA (reference sequence). The CDR3 DNA is TGCAGTGCTAGAAAAGAACAGGCGAACATTGAAGCTTACTTT. Translating gives CSARKEQANIEAYF.

Details on this clonotype: A junction boundary mismatches the germline segment, possibly from a read error. This sequence joins TRBV20-1 and TRBJ2-7; 7 bases map to TRBD2. The CDR3 consists of 17 residues. CDR1 is DFQATT, CDR2 SNEGSKA, per germline (reference sequence). The DNA for the CDR3 is TGCAGTGCTAGGGAGGTTCCAGCGGGACGGGGGGTAAGCGAGAAGTACTTC. This codes for CSAREVPAGRGVSEKYF.

The CDR3 DNA sequence: TGCAGTACCGTCTCAGGGGACAAACACCCCCAGCATTTT. It encodes CSTVSGDKHPQHF. This chain links TRBV20-1 with TRBJ1-5; perhaps TRBD1 as D (6 bases). CDR3 length equals 13 residues. Trimming stripped 8 bases from V and 10 bases from J, with 21 bases between. CDR1 and CDR2 from the germline V gene are DFQATT and SNEGSKA (reference sequence).

As regards this clonotype: This CDR3 fails to terminate in the conserved phenylalanine or tryptophan, so it likely reflects a read error. The V call is TRBV6-1, the J call TRBJ1-5; D not resolved. Germline V gives CDR1 MNHNS, CDR2 SASEGT. The CDR3 totals 13 residues. Deletions cut 7 bases from V and 3 bases from J, with 10 bases between. CDR3 sequence reads: CASTATNNQPQHI. The CDR3 region has the DNA TGTGCCAGCACCGCTACAAACAATCAGCCCCAGCATATT.

With respect to this clonotype: One junction end does not reproduce the germline sequence, and a read error may be involved. The chain carries TRBV4-2 and TRBJ1-6; D is unresolved. The CDR3 loop spans 16 amino acids. Germline CDR1 reads LGHNA; CDR2 reads YNFKEQ. The CDR3 loop is CVSSQVLIGVNSPLHF. The CDR3 DNA reads TGTGTCAGCAGCCAAGTCCTGATTGGTGTCAATTCACCCCTCCACTTT.